The present entry profiles one TCR beta chain with its context. Its antigen is undetermined. This specimen belongs to a study of T cells in localized non-small cell lung cancer. CDR1 and CDR2 from the germline V gene are SGHAT and FQNNGV. This CDR3 is 9 amino acids long. Trimming pared 3 bases from V and 10 bases from J, leaving 3 bases between. TCRdb's table, derived via immunoSEQ multiplex PCR, lists solely in-frame clones and lacks some. The data contain more than 20,000 clones, 75% to 90% of them singletons. Findings and caveats of the study: Analysis by sequencing included only one tumor region, so heterogeneity remains possible. Within adjacent lung there appeared a median 57 of the top 100 tumor clones. Longer overall survival associated with higher blood T cell density; shorter survival with higher adjacent-lung clonality. Adjacent uninvolved lung tissue had the highest T cell clonality, exceeding tumor.

The clonotype originates from a man aged 40 to 75 with stage II squamous cell lung carcinoma. The specimen comprised PBMCs, sampled before any cancer treatment. This chain uses TRBV11-2 with TRBJ1-2; D gene ambiguous. The CDR3 sequence: CASSFPYTF. In DNA form, the CDR3 reads TGTGCCAGCAGCTTCCCCTACACCTTC.